These T cell receptor beta chains were read from a single sample in a study of T cell changes during pregnancy in multiple sclerosis. The assay was immunoSEQ multiplex PCR, and TCRdb's table has in-frame clones only and misses some. The repertoire has roughly 50,000 clones, about 92% of them found once; the top ten carry 0.25%. Sequences were derived from CD4+ T cells from peripheral blood mononuclear cells, sampled in the third trimester of pregnancy. The receptors come from a female donor with multiple sclerosis, enrolled in a pregnancy study. Each CDR3 is given with its conserved first and last residue. The D gene is left open where the match is weak. Clone size is shown for a subset of rows, as once, few, many or a class of expanded clone.

J gene: TRBJ2-1; clone size: .; V gene: TRBV5-1; D gene: TRBD2; CDR3 protein: CASSSASGGYNEQFF; CDR3 DNA: TGCGCCAGCAGCTCGGCTAGCGGGGGTTACAATGAGCAGTTCTTC
J gene: TRBJ2-7; clone size: .; V gene: TRBV14; D gene: TRBD2; CDR3 protein: CASSPGLGGYEQYF; CDR3 DNA: TGTGCCAGCAGCCCGGGACTGGGAGGGTACGAGCAGTACTTC
J gene: TRBJ2-2; clone size: .; V gene: TRBV9; D gene: .; CDR3 protein: CASSVGATNTGELFF; CDR3 DNA: TGTGCCAGCAGCGTAGGTGCTACTAACACCGGGGAGCTGTTTTTT
J gene: TRBJ2-3; clone size: .; V gene: TRBV7-2; D gene: .; CDR3 protein: CASSLARLTDTQYF; CDR3 DNA: TGTGCCAGCAGCTTAGCCAGGCTCACAGATACGCAGTATTTT
J gene: TRBJ2-4; clone size: .; V gene: TRBV9; D gene: .; CDR3 protein: CASSVGGAVENIQYF; CDR3 DNA: TGTGCCAGCAGCGTAGGTGGGGCAGTTGAAAACATTCAGTACTTC
J gene: TRBJ2-5; clone size: once; V gene: TRBV5-1; D gene: TRBD2; CDR3 protein: CASSVGTSGIQETQYF; CDR3 DNA: TGCGCCAGCAGCGTCGGGACTAGCGGGATCCAAGAGACCCAGTACTTC
J gene: TRBJ1-4; clone size: .; V gene: TRBV5-5; D gene: .; CDR3 protein: CASSLFQGTNEKLFF; CDR3 DNA: TGTGCCAGCAGCTTGTTCCAGGGGACTAATGAAAAACTGTTTTTT
J gene: TRBJ2-2; clone size: once; V gene: TRBV19; D gene: TRBD1; CDR3 protein: CASSIKAGGFGELFF; CDR3 DNA: TGTGCCAGTAGTATTAAGGCAGGGGGCTTCGGGGAGCTGTTTTTT
J gene: TRBJ2-3; clone size: .; V gene: TRBV11-3; D gene: .; CDR3 protein: CASSLGRSTDTQYF; CDR3 DNA: TGTGCCAGCAGCTTAGGCAGGAGCACAGATACGCAGTATTTT
J gene: TRBJ1-2; clone size: .; V gene: TRBV30; D gene: TRBD1; CDR3 protein: CAWSVDRDYGYTF; CDR3 DNA: TGTGCCTGGAGTGTCGACAGGGACTATGGCTACACCTTC
J gene: TRBJ2-7; clone size: .; V gene: TRBV5-1; D gene: TRBD2; CDR3 protein: CASSWTSGRSYEQYF; CDR3 DNA: TGCGCCAGCAGCTGGACTAGCGGGAGATCTTACGAGCAGTACTTC
J gene: TRBJ1-2; clone size: .; V gene: TRBV9; D gene: TRBD1; CDR3 protein: CASSVLTGGAGGYTF; CDR3 DNA: TGTGCCAGCAGCGTGTTGACAGGGGGCGCCGGCGGCTACACCTTC
J gene: TRBJ1-1; clone size: .; V gene: TRBV10-3; D gene: .; CDR3 protein: CATRTKGGTEAFF; CDR3 DNA: TGTGCCACAAGGACAAAAGGCGGCACTGAAGCTTTCTTT
J gene: TRBJ1-1; clone size: .; V gene: TRBV4-1; D gene: TRBD1; CDR3 protein: CASSPPGDRDAFF; CDR3 DNA: TGCGCCAGCAGCCCTCCGGGGGACAGAGATGCTTTCTTT
J gene: TRBJ2-5; clone size: .; V gene: TRBV2; D gene: TRBD1; CDR3 protein: CASSGQEGETQYF; CDR3 DNA: TGTGCCAGCAGCGGACAGGAAGGCGAGACCCAGTACTTC
J gene: TRBJ2-7; clone size: .; V gene: TRBV28; D gene: TRBD2; CDR3 protein: CASSPPGLEGEQYF; CDR3 DNA: TGTGCCAGCAGTCCACCCGGACTAGAGGGGGAGCAGTACTTC
J gene: TRBJ1-3; clone size: .; V gene: TRBV27; D gene: .; CDR3 protein: CASSLTDSGNTIYF; CDR3 DNA: TGTGCCAGCAGTCTGACAGATTCTGGAAACACCATATATTTT
J gene: TRBJ2-3; clone size: .; V gene: TRBV5-1; D gene: TRBD2; CDR3 protein: CASSLARTSGSTDTQYF; CDR3 DNA: TGCGCCAGCAGCTTGGCACGGACTAGCGGGAGTACAGATACGCAGTATTTT
J gene: TRBJ1-2; clone size: .; V gene: TRBV7-3; D gene: TRBD1; CDR3 protein: CASSPGTDYYGYTF; CDR3 DNA: TGTGCCAGCAGCCCCGGGACAGACTACTATGGCTACACCTTC
J gene: TRBJ2-7; clone size: .; V gene: TRBV5-1; D gene: TRBD2; CDR3 protein: CASSLGTGTSGREEQYF; CDR3 DNA: TGCGCCAGCAGCTTGGGGACCGGGACTAGCGGGAGAGAAGAGCAGTACTTC
J gene: TRBJ2-1; clone size: .; V gene: TRBV6-5; D gene: .; CDR3 protein: CASSYWDRGYNEQFF; CDR3 DNA: TGTGCCAGCAGTTACTGGGATCGGGGGTACAATGAGCAGTTCTTC
J gene: TRBJ1-4; clone size: .; V gene: TRBV25-1; D gene: .; CDR3 protein: CASSGALTTSNEKLFF; CDR3 DNA: TGTGCCAGCAGTGGGGCCCTAACGACCTCTAATGAAAAACTGTTTTTT
J gene: TRBJ2-2; clone size: .; V gene: TRBV9; D gene: TRBD1; CDR3 protein: CASSVGDRENTGELFF; CDR3 DNA: TGTGCCAGCAGCGTAGGAGACAGGGAGAACACCGGGGAGCTGTTTTTT
J gene: TRBJ2-3; clone size: .; V gene: TRBV9; D gene: TRBD2; CDR3 protein: CASSVDASGRAQYF; CDR3 DNA: TGTGCCAGCAGCGTAGATGCTAGCGGGAGGGCGCAGTATTTT
J gene: TRBJ2-7; clone size: once; V gene: TRBV5-1; D gene: TRBD2; CDR3 protein: CASSWGLAGEGYEQYF; CDR3 DNA: TGCGCCAGCAGCTGGGGACTAGCGGGAGAGGGATACGAGCAGTACTTC
J gene: TRBJ2-5; clone size: .; V gene: TRBV7-3; D gene: TRBD2; CDR3 protein: CASSLLAGGETQYF; CDR3 DNA: TGTGCCAGCAGCTTATTAGCGGGTGGGGAGACCCAGTACTTC
J gene: TRBJ2-7; clone size: .; V gene: TRBV7-8; D gene: .; CDR3 protein: CASSLQGGSYEQYF; CDR3 DNA: TGTGCCAGCAGCTTACAGGGGGGCTCCTACGAGCAGTACTTC
J gene: TRBJ2-7; clone size: .; V gene: TRBV5-1; D gene: .; CDR3 protein: CASSLNIVNPTGRSYEQYF; CDR3 DNA: TGCGCCAGCAGCTTGAACATCGTCAACCCGACAGGAAGATCCTACGAGCAGTACTTC
J gene: TRBJ1-2; clone size: few; V gene: TRBV9; D gene: TRBD1; CDR3 protein: CASSPRTGVNYGYTF; CDR3 DNA: TGTGCCAGCAGCCCTCGGACAGGGGTTAACTATGGCTACACCTTC
J gene: TRBJ1-5; clone size: once; V gene: TRBV2; D gene: TRBD1; CDR3 protein: CASGQGARQPQHF; CDR3 DNA: TGTGCCAGCGGACAGGGGGCCCGTCAGCCCCAGCATTTT
J gene: TRBJ2-6; clone size: .; V gene: TRBV7-6; D gene: .; CDR3 protein: CASSLAWRGTGANVLTF; CDR3 DNA: TGTGCCAGCAGCTTAGCGTGGCGGGGCACTGGGGCCAACGTCCTGACTTTC